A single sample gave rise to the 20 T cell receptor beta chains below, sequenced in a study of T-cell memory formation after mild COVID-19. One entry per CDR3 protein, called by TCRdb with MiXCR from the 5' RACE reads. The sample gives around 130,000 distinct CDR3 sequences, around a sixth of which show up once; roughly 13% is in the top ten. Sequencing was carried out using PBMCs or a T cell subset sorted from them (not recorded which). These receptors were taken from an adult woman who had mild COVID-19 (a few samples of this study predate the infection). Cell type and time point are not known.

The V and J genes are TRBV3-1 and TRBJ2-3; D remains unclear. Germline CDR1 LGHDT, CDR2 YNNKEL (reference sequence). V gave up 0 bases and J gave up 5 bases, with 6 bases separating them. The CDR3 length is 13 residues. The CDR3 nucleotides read TGTGCCAGCAGCCAAGACAGCCGAGATACGCAGTATTTT. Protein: CASSQDSRDTQYF.

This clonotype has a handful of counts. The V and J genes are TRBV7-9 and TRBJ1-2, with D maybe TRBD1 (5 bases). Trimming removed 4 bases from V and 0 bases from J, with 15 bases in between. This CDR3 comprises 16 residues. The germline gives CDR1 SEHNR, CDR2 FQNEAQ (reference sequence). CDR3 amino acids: CASSYSTEGANYGYTF. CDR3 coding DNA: TGTGCCAGCAGCTACTCGACAGAAGGAGCTAACTATGGCTACACCTTC.

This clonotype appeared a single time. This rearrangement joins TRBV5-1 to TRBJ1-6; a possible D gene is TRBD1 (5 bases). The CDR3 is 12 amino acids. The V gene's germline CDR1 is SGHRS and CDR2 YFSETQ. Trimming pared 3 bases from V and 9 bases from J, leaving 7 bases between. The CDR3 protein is CASSSDSSPLHF. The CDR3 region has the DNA TGCGCCAGCAGCTCAGACAGTTCACCCCTCCACTTT.

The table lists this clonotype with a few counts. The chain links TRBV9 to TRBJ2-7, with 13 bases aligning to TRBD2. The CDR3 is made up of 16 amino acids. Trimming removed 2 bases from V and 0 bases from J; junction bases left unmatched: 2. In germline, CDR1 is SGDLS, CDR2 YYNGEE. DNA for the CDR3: TGTGCCAGCAGCGTTGGACTAGCGGGGGCCTCCTACGAGCAGTACTTC. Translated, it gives CASSVGLAGASYEQYF.

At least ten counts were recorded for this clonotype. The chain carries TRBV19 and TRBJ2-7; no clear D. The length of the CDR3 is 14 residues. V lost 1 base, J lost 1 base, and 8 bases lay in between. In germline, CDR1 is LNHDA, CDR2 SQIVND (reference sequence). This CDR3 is CASSIAAPSYEQYF. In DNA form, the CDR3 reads TGTGCCAGTAGTATAGCGGCCCCGTCCTACGAGCAGTACTTC.

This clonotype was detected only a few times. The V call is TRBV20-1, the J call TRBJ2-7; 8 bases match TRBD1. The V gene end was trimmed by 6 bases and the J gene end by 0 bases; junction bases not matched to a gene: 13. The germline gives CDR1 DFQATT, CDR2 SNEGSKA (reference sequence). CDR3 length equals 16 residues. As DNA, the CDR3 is TGCAGTGCCACTTCCCTGGACAGGGCGAGCTCCTACGAGCAGTACTTC. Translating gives CSATSLDRASSYEQYF.

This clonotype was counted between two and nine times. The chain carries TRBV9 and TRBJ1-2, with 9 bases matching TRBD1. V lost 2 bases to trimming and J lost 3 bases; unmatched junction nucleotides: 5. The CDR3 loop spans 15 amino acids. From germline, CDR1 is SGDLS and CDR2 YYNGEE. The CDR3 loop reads CASSVTTGGDYGYTF. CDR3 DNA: TGTGCCAGCAGCGTCACAACAGGGGGCGACTATGGCTACACCTTC.

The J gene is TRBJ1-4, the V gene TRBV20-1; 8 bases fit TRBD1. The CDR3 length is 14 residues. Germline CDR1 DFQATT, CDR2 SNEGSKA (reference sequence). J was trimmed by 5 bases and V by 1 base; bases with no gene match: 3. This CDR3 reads CSARGDRNNEKLFF. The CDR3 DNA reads TGCAGTGCTAGAGGGGACAGGAACAATGAAAAACTGTTTTTT.

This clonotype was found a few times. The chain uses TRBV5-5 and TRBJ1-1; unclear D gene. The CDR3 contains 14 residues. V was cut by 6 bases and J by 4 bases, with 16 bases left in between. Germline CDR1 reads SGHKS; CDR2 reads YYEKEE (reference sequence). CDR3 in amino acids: CASTRLMGSTEAFF. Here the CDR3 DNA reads TGTGCCAGCACCCGACTAATGGGGTCCACTGAAGCTTTCTTT.

The CDR3 spells CASSHRVFNTEAFF. As DNA, the CDR3 is TGCGCCAGCAGCCACCGGGTTTTTAACACTGAAGCTTTCTTT. The rearrangement joins TRBV4-1 to TRBJ1-1, with D uncertain. Germline V gene sequence: CDR1 MGHRA, CDR2 YSYEKL. Between the trimmed V and J ends, which lost 3 bases and 2 bases, there was a span of 10 bases. The CDR3 is 14 amino acids.

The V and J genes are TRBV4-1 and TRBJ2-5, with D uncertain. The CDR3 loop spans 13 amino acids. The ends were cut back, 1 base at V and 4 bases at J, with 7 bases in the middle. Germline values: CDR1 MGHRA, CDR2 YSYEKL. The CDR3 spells CASSQVVGETQYF. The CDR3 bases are TGCGCCAGCAGCCAAGTAGTAGGAGAGACCCAGTACTTC.

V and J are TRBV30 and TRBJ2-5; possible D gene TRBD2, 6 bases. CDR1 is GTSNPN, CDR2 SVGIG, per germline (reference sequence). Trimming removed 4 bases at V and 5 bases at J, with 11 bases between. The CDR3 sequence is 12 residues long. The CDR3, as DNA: TGTGCCTGGACTTCCGGAGGGGAGACCCAGTACTTC. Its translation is CAWTSGGETQYF.

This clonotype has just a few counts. The CDR3 bases are TGCAGTGCTAGGGGTCCTAGCGGGTCAACCTACGAGCAGTACTTC. It codes for CSARGPSGSTYEQYF. The genes are TRBV20-1 and TRBJ2-7; 8 bases line up with TRBD2. Germline assignment: CDR1 DFQATT and CDR2 SNEGSKA (reference sequence). Losses at the gene ends were 3 bases for V and 2 bases for J; bases not matched to a gene: 9. The CDR3 is 15 residues long.

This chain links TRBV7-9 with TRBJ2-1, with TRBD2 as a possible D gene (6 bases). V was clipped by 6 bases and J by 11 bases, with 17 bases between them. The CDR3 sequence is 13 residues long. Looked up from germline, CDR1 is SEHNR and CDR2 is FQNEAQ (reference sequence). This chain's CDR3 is CASRDGTAGQQFF. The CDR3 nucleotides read TGTGCCAGCAGGGATGGGACTGCGGGGCAGCAGTTCTTC. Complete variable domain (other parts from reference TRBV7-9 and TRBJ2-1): DTGVSQNPRHKITKRGQNVTFRCDPISEHNRLYWYRQTLGQGPEFLTYFQNEAQLEKSRLLSDRFSAERPKGSFSTLEIQRTEQGDSAMYLCASRDGTAGQQFFGPGTRLTVL.

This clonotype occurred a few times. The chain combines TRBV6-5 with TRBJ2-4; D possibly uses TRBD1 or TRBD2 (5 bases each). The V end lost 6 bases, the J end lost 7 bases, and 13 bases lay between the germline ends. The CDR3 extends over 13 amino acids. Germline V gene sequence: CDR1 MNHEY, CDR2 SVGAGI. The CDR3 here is CASSKIRENIQYF. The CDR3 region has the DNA TGTGCCAGCAGCAAAATCAGGGAGAACATTCAGTACTTC.

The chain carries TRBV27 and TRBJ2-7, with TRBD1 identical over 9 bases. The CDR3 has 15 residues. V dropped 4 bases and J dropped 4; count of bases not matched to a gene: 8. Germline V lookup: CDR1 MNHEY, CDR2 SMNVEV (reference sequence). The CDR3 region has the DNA TGTGCCAGCAGTTCAGGGACAGGGTGGAGGTACGAGCAGTACTTC. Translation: CASSSGTGWRYEQYF.

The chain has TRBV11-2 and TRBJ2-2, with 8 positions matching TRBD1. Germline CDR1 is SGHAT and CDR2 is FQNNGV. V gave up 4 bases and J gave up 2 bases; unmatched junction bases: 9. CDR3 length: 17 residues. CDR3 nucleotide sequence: TGTGCCAGCAGCTCCAGGCAGGGGGCCGGAAACACCGGGGAGCTGTTTTTT. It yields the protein CASSSRQGAGNTGELFF. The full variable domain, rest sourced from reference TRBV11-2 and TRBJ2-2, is EAGVAQSPRYKIIEKRQSVAFWCNPISGHATLYWYQQILGQGPKLLIQFQNNGVVDDSQLPKDRFSAERLKGVDSTLKIQPAKLEDSAVYLCASSSRQGAGNTGELFFGEGSRLTVL.

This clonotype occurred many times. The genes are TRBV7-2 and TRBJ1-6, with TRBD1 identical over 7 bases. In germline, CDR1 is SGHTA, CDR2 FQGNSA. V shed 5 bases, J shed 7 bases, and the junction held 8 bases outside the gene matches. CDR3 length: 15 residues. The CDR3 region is CASSPAPGGNSPLHF. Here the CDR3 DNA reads TGTGCCAGCAGCCCCGCCCCAGGGGGAAATTCACCCCTCCACTTT. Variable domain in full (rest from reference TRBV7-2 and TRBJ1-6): GAGVSQSPSNKVTEKGKDVELRCDPISGHTALYWYRQSLGQGLEFLIYFQGNSAPDKSGLPSDRFSAERTGGSVSTLTIQRTQQEDSAVYLCASSPAPGGNSPLHFGNGTRLTVT.

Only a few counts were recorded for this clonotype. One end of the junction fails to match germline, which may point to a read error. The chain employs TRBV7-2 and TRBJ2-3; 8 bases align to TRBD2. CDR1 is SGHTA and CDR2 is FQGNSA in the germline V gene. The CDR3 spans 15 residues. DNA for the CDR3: TGTGCCAGCAGCTTAGTCAGCGGGAGCATAGATACGCAGTATTTT. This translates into CASSLVSGSIDTQYF.

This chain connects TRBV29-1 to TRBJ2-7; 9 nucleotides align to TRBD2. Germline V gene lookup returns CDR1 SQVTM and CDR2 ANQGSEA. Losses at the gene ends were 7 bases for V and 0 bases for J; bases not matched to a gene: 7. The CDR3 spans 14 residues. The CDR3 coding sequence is TGCAGCGCCGGAGCGGGAGGACTCTCCTACGAGCAGTACTTC. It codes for CSAGAGGLSYEQYF.